These T cell receptor beta chains were read from a single sample in a study of human T cells and chemical hapten exposure. TCRdb reanalysed the RACE reads using MiXCR and keeps one entry per CDR3 protein. Of approximately 45,000 distinct CDR3 sequences detected, 4.3% appear once; the ten largest clones hold approximately 1.5%. Sequences were obtained from whole blood. These receptors came from a female donor in good health. Some clones in this sample may be carry-over from other donors' samples. The CDR3 runs from the conserved cysteine through the conserved F or W. D genes are given only for firm matches. Some rows mark clone size as missing; the rest say once, few, many or name a class of expanded clone.

CDR3 DNA: TGCAGCGTTGAAAAGGGCGGGGGCATCTCATACGATACGCAGTATTTT; CDR3 protein: CSVEKGGGISYDTQYF; J gene: TRBJ2-3; V gene: TRBV29-1; D gene: .; clone size: many
CDR3 DNA: TGTGCCAGCAGCCCCCTACCTTGGGGGGTAGAAGAGACCCAGTACTTC; CDR3 protein: CASSPLPWGVEETQYF; J gene: TRBJ2-5; V gene: TRBV14; D gene: .; clone size: many
CDR3 DNA: TGTGCCAGCATCGGGGATACGCAGTATTTT; CDR3 protein: CASIGDTQYF; J gene: TRBJ2-3; V gene: TRBV6-6; D gene: .; clone size: many
CDR3 DNA: TGTGCCAGCAGTTTAACCTCAGGTTTTTATGGCTACACCTTC; CDR3 protein: CASSLTSGFYGYTF; J gene: TRBJ1-2; V gene: TRBV27; D gene: .; clone size: many
CDR3 DNA: TGTGCCAGCAGGGCCGGGACAGGGCCATATGGCTACACCTTC; CDR3 protein: CASRAGTGPYGYTF; J gene: TRBJ1-2; V gene: TRBV12-3/TRBV12-4; D gene: TRBD1; clone size: many
CDR3 DNA: TGCAGCGTTGATACAGGGGGTAGCTATGGCTACACCTTC; CDR3 protein: CSVDTGGSYGYTF; J gene: TRBJ1-2; V gene: TRBV29-1; D gene: TRBD1; clone size: many
CDR3 DNA: TGTGCCAGCAGTTTATCCACAGTAAATCAGCCCCAGCATTTT; CDR3 protein: CASSLSTVNQPQHF; J gene: TRBJ1-5; V gene: TRBV27; D gene: .; clone size: many
CDR3 DNA: TGTGCCAGCAGCCCACGATGGGGTGAAGCTTTCTTT; CDR3 protein: CASSPRWGEAFF; J gene: TRBJ1-1; V gene: TRBV12-3/TRBV12-4; D gene: .; clone size: many
CDR3 DNA: TGTGCCACCAGCAGAGGAAAAATGGCGGGACGTTACACCGGGGAGCTGTTTTTT; CDR3 protein: CATSRGKMAGRYTGELFF; J gene: TRBJ2-2; V gene: TRBV15; D gene: .; clone size: many
CDR3 DNA: TGTGCCAGCAGTCCCCCGCCCTGGACAGGGGGCAACCCAGATACGCAGTATTTT; CDR3 protein: CASSPPPWTGGNPDTQYF; J gene: TRBJ2-3; V gene: TRBV6-5; D gene: TRBD1; clone size: many
CDR3 DNA: TGTGCCAGCTTAAGGGAGGGGGCATCCACTGAAGCTTTCTTT; CDR3 protein: CASLREGASTEAFF; J gene: TRBJ1-1; V gene: TRBV6-5; D gene: TRBD1; clone size: many
CDR3 DNA: TGTGCCAGCTCAGGTGGACAGATCATGAACACTGAAGCTTTCTTT; CDR3 protein: CASSGGQIMNTEAFF; J gene: TRBJ1-1; V gene: TRBV18; D gene: .; clone size: many
CDR3 DNA: TGTGCCACCAGCGAAGGGGTGGTCACTGAAGCTTTCTTT; CDR3 protein: CATSEGVVTEAFF; J gene: TRBJ1-1; V gene: TRBV15; D gene: .; clone size: many
CDR3 DNA: TGCGCCAGCAGCCAAGATCTGATGCAGGGAGGTCGCGGGAACACTGAAGCTTTCTTT; CDR3 protein: CASSQDLMQGGRGNTEAFF; J gene: TRBJ1-1; V gene: TRBV4-3; D gene: .; clone size: few
CDR3 DNA: TGTGCCAGCAGTTTCAGACAGGACAATGAGCAGTTCTTC; CDR3 protein: CASSFRQDNEQFF; J gene: TRBJ2-1; V gene: TRBV27; D gene: .; clone size: many
CDR3 DNA: TGTGCCAGTAACAGGGGCCGAGAGAGATCGAACACTGAAGCTTTCTTT; CDR3 protein: CASNRGRERSNTEAFF; J gene: TRBJ1-1; V gene: TRBV6-5; D gene: TRBD1; clone size: many
CDR3 DNA: TGTGCCAGCAGTTACTCGAATCCTTCGGATACGCAGTATTTT; CDR3 protein: CASSYSNPSDTQYF; J gene: TRBJ2-3; V gene: TRBV6-6; D gene: .; clone size: many
CDR3 DNA: TGTGCCAGCAGCTTATTAAGGCCAGTCGGTGGAAACACCATATATTTT; CDR3 protein: CASSLLRPVGGNTIYF; J gene: TRBJ1-3; V gene: TRBV7-8; D gene: .; clone size: many
CDR3 DNA: TGTGCCAGCAGTTCACCGGGACAGGGTACCCAGTACTTC; CDR3 protein: CASSSPGQGTQYF; J gene: TRBJ2-5; V gene: TRBV6-5; D gene: TRBD1; clone size: few
CDR3 DNA: TGTGCCAGCAGCTTAGGAGGGGCCGTTGAAAAACTGTTTTTT; CDR3 protein: CASSLGGAVEKLFF; J gene: TRBJ1-4; V gene: TRBV13; D gene: .; clone size: many
CDR3 DNA: TGTGCCAGCAGTTCCGCAGGACAGGCCTATGGCTACACCTTC; CDR3 protein: CASSSAGQAYGYTF; J gene: TRBJ1-2; V gene: TRBV12-3/TRBV12-4; D gene: TRBD1; clone size: many
CDR3 DNA: TGCAGCGTTAGGGAGTTTGGGCAGGGCGGCGAGCAGTACTTC; CDR3 protein: CSVREFGQGGEQYF; J gene: TRBJ2-7; V gene: TRBV29-1; D gene: .; clone size: .
CDR3 DNA: TGCAGCGTGAGAGTGGGACAGGGTATCTCAGATACGCAGTATTTT; CDR3 protein: CSVRVGQGISDTQYF; J gene: TRBJ2-3; V gene: TRBV29-1; D gene: TRBD1; clone size: few